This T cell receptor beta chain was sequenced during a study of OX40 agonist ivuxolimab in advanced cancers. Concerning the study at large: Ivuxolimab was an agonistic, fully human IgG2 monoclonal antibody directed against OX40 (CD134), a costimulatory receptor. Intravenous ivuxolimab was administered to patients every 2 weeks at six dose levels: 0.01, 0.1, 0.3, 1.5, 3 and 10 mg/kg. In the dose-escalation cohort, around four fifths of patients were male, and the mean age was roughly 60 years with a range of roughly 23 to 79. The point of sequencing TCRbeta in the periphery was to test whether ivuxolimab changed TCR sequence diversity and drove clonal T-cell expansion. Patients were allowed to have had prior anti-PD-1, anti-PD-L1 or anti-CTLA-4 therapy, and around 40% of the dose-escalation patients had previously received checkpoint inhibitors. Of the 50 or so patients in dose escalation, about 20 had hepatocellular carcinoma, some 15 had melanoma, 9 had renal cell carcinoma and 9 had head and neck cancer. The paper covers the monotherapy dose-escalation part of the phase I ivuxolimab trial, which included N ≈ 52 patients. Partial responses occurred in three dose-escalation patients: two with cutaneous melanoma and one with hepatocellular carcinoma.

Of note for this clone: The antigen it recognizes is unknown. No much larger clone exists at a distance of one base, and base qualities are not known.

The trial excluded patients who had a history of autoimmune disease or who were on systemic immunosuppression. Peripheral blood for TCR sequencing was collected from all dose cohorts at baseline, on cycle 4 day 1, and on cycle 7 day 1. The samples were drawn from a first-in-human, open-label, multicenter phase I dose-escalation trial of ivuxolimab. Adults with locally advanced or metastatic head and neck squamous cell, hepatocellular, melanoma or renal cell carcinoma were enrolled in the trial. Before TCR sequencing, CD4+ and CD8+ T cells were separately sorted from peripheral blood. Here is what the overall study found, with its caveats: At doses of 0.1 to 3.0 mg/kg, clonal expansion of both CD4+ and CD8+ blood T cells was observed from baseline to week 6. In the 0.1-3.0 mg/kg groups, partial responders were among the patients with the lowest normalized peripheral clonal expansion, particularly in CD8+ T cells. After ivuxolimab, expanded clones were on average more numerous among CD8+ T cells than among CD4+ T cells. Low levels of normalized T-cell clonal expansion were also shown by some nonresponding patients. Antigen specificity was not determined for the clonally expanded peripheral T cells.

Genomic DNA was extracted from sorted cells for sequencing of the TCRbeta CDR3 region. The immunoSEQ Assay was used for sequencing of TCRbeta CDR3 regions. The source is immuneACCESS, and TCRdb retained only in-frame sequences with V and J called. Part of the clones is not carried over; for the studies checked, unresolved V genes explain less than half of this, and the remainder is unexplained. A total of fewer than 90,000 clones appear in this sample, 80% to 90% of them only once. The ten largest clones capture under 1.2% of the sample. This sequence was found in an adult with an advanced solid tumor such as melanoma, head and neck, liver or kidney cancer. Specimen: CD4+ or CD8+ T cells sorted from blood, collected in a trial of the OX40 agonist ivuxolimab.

The CDR3 amino acid sequence is: CASSFATNLYEQYF. In nucleotides, the sequence is TGTGCCAGCAGCTTTGCGACAAACCTCTACGAGCAGTACTTC. This sequence uses TRBV5-4 and TRBJ2-7, with the D gene not confidently named. CDR1 SGHNT and CDR2 YYREEE are derived from the germline V gene (reference sequence). The cysteine opens and the phenylalanine closes a CDR3 of 14 amino acids. Just CDR3 DNA is preserved here, 42 bases in frame from base 1. Deletion took 2 bases off V and 3 bases off J, with a span of 12 bases between the germline ends.